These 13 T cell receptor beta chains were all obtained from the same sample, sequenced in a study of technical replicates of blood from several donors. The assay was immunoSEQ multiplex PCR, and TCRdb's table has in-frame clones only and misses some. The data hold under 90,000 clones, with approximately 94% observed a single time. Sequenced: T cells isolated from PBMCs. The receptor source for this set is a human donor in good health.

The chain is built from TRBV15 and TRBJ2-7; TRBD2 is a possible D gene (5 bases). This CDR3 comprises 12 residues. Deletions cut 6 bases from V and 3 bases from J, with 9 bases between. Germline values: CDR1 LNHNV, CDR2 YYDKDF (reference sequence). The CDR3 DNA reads TGTGCCACCAGGGACGGGGACTACGAGCAGTACTTC. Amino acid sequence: CATRDGDYEQYF.

The CDR3 protein is CSGGDRNGNEQYF. The CDR3 region has the DNA TGCAGCGGTGGGGACAGGAATGGCAACGAGCAGTACTTC. The chain employs TRBV29-1 and TRBJ2-7, with TRBD1 matching 8 bases. This CDR3 contains 13 residues. The germline CDR1 and CDR2 sequences are SQVTM and ANQGSEA. The trim removed 7 bases at V and 5 bases at J, leaving 10 bases unmatched.

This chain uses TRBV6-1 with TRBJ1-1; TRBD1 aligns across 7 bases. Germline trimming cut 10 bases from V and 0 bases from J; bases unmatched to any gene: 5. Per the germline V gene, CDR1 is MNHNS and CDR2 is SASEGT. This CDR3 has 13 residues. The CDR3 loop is CATSQGMNTEAFF. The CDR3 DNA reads TGTGCCACCTCACAGGGGATGAACACTGAAGCTTTCTTT.

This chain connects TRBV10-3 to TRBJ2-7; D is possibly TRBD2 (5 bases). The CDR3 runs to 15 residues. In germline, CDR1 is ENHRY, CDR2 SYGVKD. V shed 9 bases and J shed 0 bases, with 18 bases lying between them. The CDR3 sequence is CAMGEGRTFSYEQYF. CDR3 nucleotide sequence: TGTGCCATGGGCGAGGGTCGAACCTTCTCCTACGAGCAGTACTTC.

This CDR3 reads CASGPGGFVTQYF. The CDR3 nucleotides read TGTGCTAGTGGTCCCGGGGGTTTTGTGACCCAGTACTTC. The gene calls are TRBV12-5 and TRBJ2-5, with D possibly being TRBD2 (6 bases). Germline-derived CDR1 and CDR2 are LGHNT and FRNRAP. V was trimmed by 5 bases and J by 7 bases, leaving 14 bases between them. CDR3 length equals 13 residues.

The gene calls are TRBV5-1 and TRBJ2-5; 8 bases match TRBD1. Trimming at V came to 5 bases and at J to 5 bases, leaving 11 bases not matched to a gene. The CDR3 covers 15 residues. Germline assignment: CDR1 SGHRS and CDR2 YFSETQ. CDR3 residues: CASRMGQAPGETQYF. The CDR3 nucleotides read TGCGCCAGCAGAATGGGACAGGCCCCCGGGGAGACCCAGTACTTC.

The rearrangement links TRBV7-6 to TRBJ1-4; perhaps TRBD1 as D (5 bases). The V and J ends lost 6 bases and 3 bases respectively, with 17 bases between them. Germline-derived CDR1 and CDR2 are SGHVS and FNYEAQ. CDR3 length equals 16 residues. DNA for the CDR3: TGTGCCAGCAGTCCCCTGGCCTCGGGGGCTAATGAAAAACTGTTTTTT. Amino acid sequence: CASSPLASGANEKLFF. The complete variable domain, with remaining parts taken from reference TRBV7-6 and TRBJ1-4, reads GAGVSQSPRYKVTKRGQDVALRCDPISGHVSLYWYRQALGQGPEFLTYFNYEAQQDKSGLPNDRFSAERPEGSISTLTIQRTEQRDSAMYRCASSPLASGANEKLFFGSGTQLSVL.

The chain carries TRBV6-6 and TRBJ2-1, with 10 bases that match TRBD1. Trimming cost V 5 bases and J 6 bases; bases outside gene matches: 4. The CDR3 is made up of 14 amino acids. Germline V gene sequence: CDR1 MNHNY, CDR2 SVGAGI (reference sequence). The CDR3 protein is CASSTGTGVNEQFF. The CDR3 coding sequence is TGTGCCAGCAGTACCGGGACAGGGGTCAATGAGCAGTTCTTC.

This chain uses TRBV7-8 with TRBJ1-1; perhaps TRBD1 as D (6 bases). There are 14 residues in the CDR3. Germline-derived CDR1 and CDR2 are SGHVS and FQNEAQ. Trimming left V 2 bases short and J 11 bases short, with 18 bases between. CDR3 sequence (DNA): TGTGCCAGCAGCTTAATGGGGGCGGGTGGGGCGGCTTTCTTT. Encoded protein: CASSLMGAGGAAFF.

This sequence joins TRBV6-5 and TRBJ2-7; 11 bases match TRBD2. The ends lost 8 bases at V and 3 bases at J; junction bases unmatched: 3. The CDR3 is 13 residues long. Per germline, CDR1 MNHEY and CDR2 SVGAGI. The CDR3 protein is CASRLAGLYEQYF. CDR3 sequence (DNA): TGTGCCAGCCGACTAGCGGGACTCTACGAGCAGTACTTC.

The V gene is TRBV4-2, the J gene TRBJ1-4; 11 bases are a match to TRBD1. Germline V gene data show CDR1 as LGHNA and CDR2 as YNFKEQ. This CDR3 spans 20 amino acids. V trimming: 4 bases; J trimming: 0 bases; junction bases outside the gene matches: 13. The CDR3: CASSRRGRDRGSTTNEKLFF. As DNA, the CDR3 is TGTGCCAGCAGCCGCCGAGGACGGGACAGGGGGAGCACAACTAATGAAAAACTGTTTTTT.

CDR3 nucleotides: TGTGCCAGCACTCCCCTAGCGGGGGGGCAAGAGACCCAGTACTTC. Its translation: CASTPLAGGQETQYF. The chain recombines TRBV2 with TRBJ2-5; 12 nucleotides line up with TRBD2. Trimming took 7 bases from V and 2 from J; bases not matched to a gene: 5. CDR1 is SNHLY, CDR2 FYNNEI, per germline. The CDR3 is made up of 15 amino acids.

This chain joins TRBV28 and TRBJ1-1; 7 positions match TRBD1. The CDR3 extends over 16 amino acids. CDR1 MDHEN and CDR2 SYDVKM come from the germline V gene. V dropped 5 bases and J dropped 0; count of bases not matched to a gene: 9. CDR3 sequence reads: CASSPRTGIVNTEAFF. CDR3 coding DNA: TGTGCCAGCAGTCCCCGGACAGGAATTGTGAACACTGAAGCTTTCTTT.